This TCR beta chain was found in a study of T cells in Graves' hyperthyroidism and ophthalmopathy. Stability of Graves' hyperthyroidism was defined as absent ophthalmopathy progression within 18 months. Hyperthyroidism, newly diagnosed and lasting under 2 months, affected patients aged 18 to 65. On this clonotype: Its antigen is as yet unknown.

General observations from the study: A 13 V-J model separated ophthalmopathy from stable hyperthyroidism. The model predicted ophthalmopathy a median approximately six months before onset.

The CDR3 regions of TCR beta were amplified from RNA transcripts. The HTBI set primed first-round TCR CDR3 RT-PCR. TCRdb ran MiXCR on the multiplex PCR reads and lists one entry per CDR3 protein. The sample lists hundreds of thousands of distinct CDR3 sequences; 35% to 40% were seen once. The receptor comes from a man younger than 35 with Graves' hyperthyroidism. The specimen sequenced was blood.

The CDR3 DNA is TGTGCCAGCAGCTTCGGACAGTTTTCCTACGAGCAGTACTTC. It codes for CASSFGQFSYEQYF. V and J are TRBV7-2 and TRBJ2-7, with TRBD1 as a possible D gene (6 bases). There are 14 residues in the CDR3. Trimming shortened V by 3 bases and J by 1 base, and 10 bases separated the two germline ends. Germline V gene sequence: CDR1 SGHTA, CDR2 FQGNSA.